This note documents a single T cell receptor beta chain sequence. TCRdb keeps only in-frame clones here, not all; method: immunoSEQ multiplex PCR. The data contain 270,000 or so clones, approximately 90% of them singletons. The data belong to a study of blood T cell repertoires in COVID-19. The clonotype was recovered from a woman in her 30s with acute COVID-19. The sample taken for sequencing was PBMCs or T cells enriched from blood (not recorded which).

DNA of the CDR3: TGTGCCAGCTCACTCGGGGAGAACACTGAAGCTTTCTTT. Its protein is CASSLGENTEAFF. J is TRBJ1-1 and V is TRBV18; D gene unclear. The CDR3 has 13 residues. CDR1 and CDR2 (germline): KGHSH, LQKENI. V dropped 4 bases and J dropped 1 base, with 7 bases sitting between them.